Sequencing of this T cell receptor beta chain was carried out in a study of cytotoxic CD8 clonotypes in ibrutinib-treated CLL (dated by TCRdb to the early 2020s). For context, the study as a whole: The cohort was composed of some twelve relapsed/refractory and roughly 14 treatment-naive patients; IGHV unmutated status was identified in 17 to 18 patients. On average, each sample had some 250,000 productive templates and tens of thousands of productive rearrangements. Partial responses were observed in some 24 patients and complete responses in 2; after a median follow-up of 68 months, remission was maintained in around 14 patients and progression was observed in about twelve. Cryopreserved peripheral blood mononuclear cells were collected at three points: before therapy, at response, and at either sustained remission or disease progression. Longitudinal samples were obtainable from about 30% of the roughly 86 participants in the trial. Every sample from remission and from progressive disease was obtained while the patients were still on ibrutinib. Response samples were obtained after a median of around eleven months of treatment, with a range of about 6 to 40 months.

On a MiSeq, deep resolution sequencing aimed for a depth between 1 in 1 million and 1 in 200,000 T cells, with each clonotype covered about 9.9x on average. The immunoSEQ hsTCRB Kit was used to generate the TCR beta libraries. The original pipeline was this. ImmunoSEQ Data Assistant and ImmunoSEQ Analyzer were used for data analysis, and V, D and J genes were assigned according to IMGT definitions. Clonality, with values ranging from 0 to 1, was calculated as one minus the normalized Shannon entropy of productive rearrangement frequencies. Public clonotype analysis was restricted to overrepresented clonotypes comprising at least 0.05% of each patient's repertoire. Repertoires from about a dozen age-matched healthy donors in immuneACCESS were used as clonality controls. TCRdb obtained this table from immuneACCESS and retained in-frame rearrangements with V and J assigned. These tables miss some clones; where compared with another copy, unresolved V genes account for less than half of the shortfall, and the remainder is unexplained. The V and J calls and clone size come from that table; D and trimming were worked out from the DNA. Recorded for this sample are some 50,000 clones; around three fifths of them occurred a single time. Less than 30% of the sample belongs to the ten largest clones.

Results and caveats for the whole study, not just this receptor: Public clonotypes were found to be uncommon and were observed to contract or remain stable during treatment; the increase in clonality was shown to reflect expansion of private clonotypes at ibrutinib response. At ibrutinib response clonality went up, during sustained remission it held steady, and at progression it dropped back toward baseline. Baseline clonality exceeded that of age-matched healthy donors and correlated strongly with circulating CD8+ T-cell counts. Sampling times were not matched between sustained-remission and progressing patients, and lymph node repertoires were not studied.

V is cut back by 1 base and J by 0 bases, with 7 bases in the junction unmatched. CDR3 length: 17 amino acids, cysteine to phenylalanine. The entry retains the CDR3 DNA only, 51 bases that are in frame from base 1. CDR1 and CDR2, per the germline V gene, are SGHRS and YFSETQ. The sample's time point, from its label and the paper: 24 months on ibrutinib. For TCR beta library preparation, approximately 1.8 micrograms of genomic DNA was extracted from cryopreserved PBMCs. Longitudinal blood samples from CLL patients on ibrutinib monotherapy underwent high-throughput TCR beta sequencing. The patients took part in an open-label, single-center phase 2 trial of ibrutinib monotherapy. The count of this clone is one. No cognate antigen has been identified for it. One base away there is no much larger clone; base qualities are not given.

This TCR derives from a human donor with chronic lymphocytic leukemia. This chain joins TRBV5-1 to TRBJ1-3; 7 middle bases align to TRBD1. The material was PBMCs, obtained after 24 months of ibrutinib treatment. The CDR3 reads CASSLTGDLSSGNTIYF. In nucleotide form, the sequence is TGCGCCAGCAGCTTGACAGGGGACCTTAGCTCTGGAAACACCATATATTTT.